A selection of T cell receptor beta chains follows, all from one sample in a study of blood T cell repertoires in COVID-19. Only in-frame clones appear in the TCRdb table, and some are missing; sequencing was by immunoSEQ multiplex PCR. The table records about 220,000 clones, about 85% of them present only once. Sequenced sample: peripheral blood. Receptors were obtained from a man aged 50 or older who had recovered from COVID-19. Both conserved end residues are part of each CDR3. D genes are given only for firm matches. Size values are once, few and many counts, or a class for expanded clones, and some rows have none.

j_call d_call v_call clone_size cdr3_nt cdr3_aa
TRBJ1-5 - TRBV6-5 - TGTGCCAGCAGCACCGAGAGCAATCAGCCCCAGCATTTT CASSTESNQPQHF
TRBJ1-5 - TRBV2 few TGTGCCAGCAGTGGGGAGGGTTTACAGCCCCAGCATTTT CASSGEGLQPQHF
TRBJ2-3 TRBD1 TRBV28 - TGTGCCAGCAGTTTTTCGGACAGGGTGGCAGATACGCAGTATTTT CASSFSDRVADTQYF
TRBJ1-2 - TRBV6-5 few TGTGCCAGCAGTATGGGGCAAGCCAGCTATGGCTACACCTTC CASSMGQASYGYTF
TRBJ2-7 TRBD1 TRBV5-1 few TGCGCCAGCAGCTTGGGGGACAGCTCCTACGAGCAGTACTTC CASSLGDSSYEQYF
TRBJ1-1 TRBD1 TRBV28 - TGTGCCAGCAGTTCCAGGGGGCGCATGACTGAAGCTTTCTTT CASSSRGRMTEAFF
TRBJ2-7 TRBD2 TRBV11-2 - TGTGCCAGCAGCCGACTAAGCGGGAGAACCGACGAGCAGTACTTC CASSRLSGRTDEQYF
TRBJ2-7 TRBD2 TRBV3-1/TRBV3-2 - TGTGCCAGCAGCCCCACGCTCGGGGGGGAAAGCGAGCAGTACTTC CASSPTLGGESEQYF
TRBJ2-1 TRBD1 TRBV18 - TGTGCCAGCTCAGTGACAGGGAACGGATACAATGAGCAGTTCTTC CASSVTGNGYNEQFF
TRBJ1-5 - TRBV2 - TGTGCCAGCAGTGAGTTAAATGGCAATCAGCCCCAGCATTTT CASSELNGNQPQHF
TRBJ1-3 TRBD1 TRBV28 - TGTGCCAGCACCCTCAGGACAGGGGGCTTCTTTGGAAACACCATATATTTT CASTLRTGGFFGNTIYF
TRBJ2-3 TRBD2 TRBV5-4 - TGTGCCAGCAGCCCTGGACTAGCGGGACGTACGCAGTATTTT CASSPGLAGRTQYF
TRBJ2-5 TRBD1 TRBV5-1 - TGCGCCAGCAGAAAGTTACAGGGAAAGGGGGCAATCCGAGAGACCCAGTACTTC CASRKLQGKGAIRETQYF
TRBJ2-7 TRBD1 TRBV6-5 - TGTGCCAGCAGTTACGACAGGGGACACGAGCAGTACTTC CASSYDRGHEQYF
TRBJ2-3 TRBD2 TRBV28 - TGTGCCAGCAGTTTAGTCCTAGCGGGAAGCACAGATACGCAGTATTTT CASSLVLAGSTDTQYF
TRBJ1-3 - TRBV3-1/TRBV3-2 - TGTGCCAGCAGCCGCACGGGGGGAAACACCATATATTTT CASSRTGGNTIYF
TRBJ2-5 TRBD2 TRBV3-1/TRBV3-2 - TGTGCCAGCAGCCTTGGACTAGTCGGGCGCAAAGAGACCCAGTACTTC CASSLGLVGRKETQYF
TRBJ1-2 - TRBV11-2 - TGTGCCAGCAGCTCCCTCAAAACGACGGGAAACTATGGCTACACCTTC CASSSLKTTGNYGYTF
TRBJ2-1 TRBD2 TRBV4-1 - TGCGCCAGCAGCCCCGCCTCCGGGACTAGCGGGAGGAATGAGCAGTTCTTC CASSPASGTSGRNEQFF
TRBJ2-6 - TRBV10-2 - TGCGCCAGCGGTGCCGGAGCCCACTCTGGGGCCAACGTCCTGACTTTC CASGAGAHSGANVLTF
TRBJ1-2 TRBD1 TRBV28 - TGTGCCAGCCTGAAAGGGGGCAGCAACTATGGCTACACCTTC CASLKGGSNYGYTF
TRBJ2-7 TRBD1 TRBV9 - TGTGCCAGCAGCCCAGGGGGACAGACCTCCTACGAGCAGTACTTC CASSPGGQTSYEQYF
TRBJ2-5 TRBD2 TRBV7-2 once TGTGCCAGCAGCCAGAGAGCTAGCGGGGTAAAAGAGACCCAGTACTTC CASSQRASGVKETQYF
TRBJ2-7 TRBD1 TRBV5-4 - TGTGCCAGCAGCCTCGACAGGGCCTACGAGCAGTACTTC CASSLDRAYEQYF
TRBJ1-1 - TRBV6-6 - TGTGCCAGCCTCCTCGGGGGCACTGAAGCTTTCTTT CASLLGGTEAFF
TRBJ1-2 TRBD1 TRBV7-2 once TGTGCCAGCAGCTTATATCGGACAGGGCCTAACTATGGCTACACCTTC CASSLYRTGPNYGYTF
TRBJ2-7 - TRBV5-1 - TGCGCCAGCAGCCCAGATAAGAAGACAAGATTTTACGAGCAGTACTTC CASSPDKKTRFYEQYF
TRBJ2-2 TRBD1 TRBV5-1 - TGCGCCAGCAGTTCCGGGACAGGGATACCCGGGGAGCTGTTTTTT CASSSGTGIPGELFF
TRBJ2-7 - TRBV7-2 - TGTGCCAGCAGCTTAGCTCAGAACCTCTACGAGCAGTACTTC CASSLAQNLYEQYF
TRBJ1-3 - TRBV7-9 - TGTGCCAGCAGCTTAGTACAGGTGATATCTGGAAACACCATATATTTT CASSLVQVISGNTIYF
TRBJ2-3 TRBD2 TRBV18 - TGTGCCAGCTCACGGACTAGCGGGAGTGATACGCAGTATTTT CASSRTSGSDTQYF
TRBJ1-2 - TRBV2 - TGTGCCAGCATGCTGGGGGGGGCTTATGGCTACACCTTC CASMLGGAYGYTF
TRBJ1-1 - TRBV2 - TGTGCCAGCAGTGTAACAGGGAACACTGAAGCTTTCTTT CASSVTGNTEAFF
TRBJ2-7 TRBD1 TRBV28 - TGTGCCAGCAGTTTGGTTGAGACAGGGACCTACGAGCAGTACTTC CASSLVETGTYEQYF
TRBJ1-4 - TRBV27 - TGTGCCAGCAGTTCGACAGAAACAAATGAAAAACTGTTTTTT CASSSTETNEKLFF
TRBJ1-5 TRBD1 TRBV6-1 - TGTGCCAGCAGTGAAGCCAGGGGGATTGGGGCAGGGGTGACTCAGCCCCAGCATTTT CASSEARGIGAGVTQPQHF
TRBJ1-6 TRBD1 TRBV19 - TGTGCTACCCGCGGCGGACAGGGGGTCTCACCCCTCCACTTT CATRGGQGVSPLHF
TRBJ2-4 - TRBV28 - TGTGCCAGCAGGTCGGGAATCCGGGACATTCAGTACTTC CASRSGIRDIQYF
TRBJ2-7 TRBD2 TRBV7-2 many TGTGCCAGCAGCACCGGACTAGCGGCCGGCAAGCAGTACTTC CASSTGLAAGKQYF
TRBJ2-1 - TRBV27 once TGTGCCAGCAGTTTTAGCGGACCTGACAATGAGCAGTTCTTC CASSFSGPDNEQFF
TRBJ1-1 TRBD1 TRBV19 - TGTGCCAGTAGTAGGACAGGGGGCACTGAAGCTTTCTTT CASSRTGGTEAFF
TRBJ1-1 - TRBV18 - TGTGCCAGCTCACCACTCATGAACACTGAAGCTTTCTTT CASSPLMNTEAFF
TRBJ2-1 TRBD2 TRBV7-2 - TGTGCCAGCAGCTTAAGAGGGACTAGCGGGAGTTTCGGCAATGAGCAGTTCTTC CASSLRGTSGSFGNEQFF
TRBJ1-2 TRBD1 TRBV7-9 - TGTGCCAGCAGCTCCGGACAGGGCTTCTATGGCTACACCTTC CASSSGQGFYGYTF
TRBJ1-2 TRBD1 TRBV28 - TGTGCCAGCAACCCCGGTGGGACAGGGTATTATGGCTACACCTTC CASNPGGTGYYGYTF
TRBJ1-1 - TRBV5-1 once TGCGCCAGCAGCGCGGGACCCTCGAACACTGAAGCTTTCTTT CASSAGPSNTEAFF
TRBJ2-1 TRBD2 TRBV6-5 - TGTGCCAGCAGCCGACTAGCTTGGGGCAATGAGCAGTTCTTC CASSRLAWGNEQFF